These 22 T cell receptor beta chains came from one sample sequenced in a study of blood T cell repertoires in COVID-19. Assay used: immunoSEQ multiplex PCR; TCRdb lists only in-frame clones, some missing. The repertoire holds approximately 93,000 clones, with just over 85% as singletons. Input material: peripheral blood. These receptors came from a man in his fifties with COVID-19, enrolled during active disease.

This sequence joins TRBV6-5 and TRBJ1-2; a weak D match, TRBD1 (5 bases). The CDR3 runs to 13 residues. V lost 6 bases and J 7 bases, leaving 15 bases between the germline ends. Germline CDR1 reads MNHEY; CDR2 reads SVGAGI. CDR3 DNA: TGTGCCAGCAGCCCCGCAGGGCCACGTGGCTACACCTTC. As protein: CASSPAGPRGYTF.

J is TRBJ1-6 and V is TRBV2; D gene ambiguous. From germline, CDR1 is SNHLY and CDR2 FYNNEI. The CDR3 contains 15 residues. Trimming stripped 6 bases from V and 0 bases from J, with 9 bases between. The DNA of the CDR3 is TGTGCCAGCAGCCGGGGAAGCTCCTATAATTCACCCCTCCACTTT. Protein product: CASSRGSSYNSPLHF.

The CDR3 nucleotides read TGCAGCGTTGAAGGGGTCAGCGGCGGGGGCAAGGGGCCCCAGCATTTT. It specifies CSVEGVSGGGKGPQHF. This sequence joins TRBV29-1 and TRBJ1-5; D is perhaps TRBD1 (6 bases). CDR1 is SQVTM and CDR2 is ANQGSEA in the germline V gene. Trimming removed 1 base from V and 9 bases from J, with 22 bases in between. This CDR3 is built from 16 residues.

The CDR3 here is CASSAWDRDWEEQFF. The CDR3 DNA follows: TGTGCCAGCAGTGCTTGGGACAGGGATTGGGAAGAGCAGTTCTTC. J is TRBJ2-1 and V is TRBV2; 9 bases match TRBD1. V was pared by 4 bases and J by 10 bases, with 11 bases of the junction left unmatched. Germline assignment: CDR1 SNHLY and CDR2 FYNNEI. The CDR3 has 15 residues.

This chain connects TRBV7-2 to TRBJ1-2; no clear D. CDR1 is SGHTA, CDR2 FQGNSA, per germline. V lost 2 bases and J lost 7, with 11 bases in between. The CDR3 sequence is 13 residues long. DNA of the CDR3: TGTGCCAGCAGCTTAAGGATCGCGGGTGGCTACACCTTC. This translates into CASSLRIAGGYTF.

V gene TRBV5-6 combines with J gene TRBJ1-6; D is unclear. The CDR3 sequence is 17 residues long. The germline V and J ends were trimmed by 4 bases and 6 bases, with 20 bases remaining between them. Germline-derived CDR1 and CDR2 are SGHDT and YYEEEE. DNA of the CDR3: TGTGCCAGCAGCATTACCCCTGGAAGGAGTAGTAATTCACCCCTCCACTTT. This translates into CASSITPGRSSNSPLHF. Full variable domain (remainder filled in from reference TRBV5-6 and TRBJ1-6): DAGVTQSPTHLIKTRGQQVTLRCSPKSGHDTVSWYQQALGQGPQFIFQYYEEEERQRGNFPDRFSGHQFPNYSSELNVNALLLGDSALYLCASSITPGRSSNSPLHFGNGTRLTVT.

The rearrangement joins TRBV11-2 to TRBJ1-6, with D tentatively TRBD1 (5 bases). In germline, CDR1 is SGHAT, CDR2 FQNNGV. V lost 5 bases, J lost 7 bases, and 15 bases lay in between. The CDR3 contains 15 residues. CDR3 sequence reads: CASSTVRVPNSPLHF. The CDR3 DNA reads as TGTGCCAGCAGCACCGTCAGGGTACCGAATTCACCCCTCCACTTT.

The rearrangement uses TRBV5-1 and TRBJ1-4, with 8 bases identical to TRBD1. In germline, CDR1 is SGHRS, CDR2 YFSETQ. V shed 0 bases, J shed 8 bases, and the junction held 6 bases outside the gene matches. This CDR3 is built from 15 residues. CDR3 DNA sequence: TGCGCCAGCAGCTTGGGGGGCAGGACAGGGGAAAAACTGTTTTTT. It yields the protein CASSLGGRTGEKLFF.

CDR3 loop: CASSVGALTGVGNTIYF. CDR3 bases: TGTGCCAGCAGCGTGGGCGCCCTAACAGGAGTTGGAAACACCATATATTTT. This sequence joins TRBV9 and TRBJ1-3, with D possibly TRBD1 on 5 matching bases. In germline, CDR1 is SGDLS, CDR2 YYNGEE. V lost 2 bases to trimming and J lost 3 bases, with 18 bases between them. The CDR3 has 17 residues.

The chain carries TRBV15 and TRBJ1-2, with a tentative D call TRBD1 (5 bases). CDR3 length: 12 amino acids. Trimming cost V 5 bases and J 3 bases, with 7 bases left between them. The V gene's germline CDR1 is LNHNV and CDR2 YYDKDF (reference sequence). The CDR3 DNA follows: TGTGCCACCAGCCCGGGGGACTATGGCTACACCTTC. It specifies CATSPGDYGYTF.

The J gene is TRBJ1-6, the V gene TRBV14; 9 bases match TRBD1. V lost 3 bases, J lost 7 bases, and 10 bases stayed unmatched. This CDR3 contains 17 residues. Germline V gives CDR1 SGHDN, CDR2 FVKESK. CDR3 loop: CASSHSGTGSRNSPLHF. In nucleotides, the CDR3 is TGTGCCAGCAGCCATTCCGGGACAGGGAGTAGGAATTCACCCCTCCACTTT. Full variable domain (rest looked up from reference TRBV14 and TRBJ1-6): EAGVTQFPSHSVIEKGQTVTLRCDPISGHDNLYWYRRVMGKEIKFLLHFVKESKQDESGMPNNRFLAERTGGTYSTLKVQPAELEDSGVYFCASSHSGTGSRNSPLHFGNGTRLTVT.

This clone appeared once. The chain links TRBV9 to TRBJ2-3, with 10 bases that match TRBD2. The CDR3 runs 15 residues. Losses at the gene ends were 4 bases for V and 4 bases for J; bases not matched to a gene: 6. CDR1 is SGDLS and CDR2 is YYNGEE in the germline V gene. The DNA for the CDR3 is TGTGCCAGCAGCCAGCTAGCGGGGGTACCAGATACGCAGTATTTT. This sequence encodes CASSQLAGVPDTQYF.

The CDR3 loop reads CASSWQGNSPLHF. The CDR3 coding sequence is TGTGCCAGCAGTTGGCAGGGTAATTCACCCCTCCACTTT. This rearrangement joins TRBV6-5 to TRBJ1-6, with a weak D call TRBD1 (5 bases). CDR1 is MNHEY, CDR2 SVGAGI, per germline. Trimming removed 4 bases from V and 6 bases from J, with 7 bases in between. The CDR3 totals 13 residues.

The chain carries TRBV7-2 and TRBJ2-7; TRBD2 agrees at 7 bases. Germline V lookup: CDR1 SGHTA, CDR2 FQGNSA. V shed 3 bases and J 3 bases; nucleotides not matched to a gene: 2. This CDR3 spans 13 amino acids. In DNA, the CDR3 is TGTGCCAGCAGCTTGGGAGGGATCTACGAGCAGTACTTC. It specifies CASSLGGIYEQYF.

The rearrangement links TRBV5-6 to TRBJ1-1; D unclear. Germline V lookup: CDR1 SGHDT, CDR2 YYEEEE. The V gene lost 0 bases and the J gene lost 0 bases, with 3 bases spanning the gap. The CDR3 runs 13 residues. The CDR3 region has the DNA TGTGCCAGCAGCTTGGCAGTGAACACTGAAGCTTTCTTT. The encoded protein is CASSLAVNTEAFF.

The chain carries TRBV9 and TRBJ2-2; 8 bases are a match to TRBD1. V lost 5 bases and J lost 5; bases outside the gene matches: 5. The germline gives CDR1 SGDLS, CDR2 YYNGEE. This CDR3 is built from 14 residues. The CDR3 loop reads CASSSGQGTGELFF. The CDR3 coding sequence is TGTGCCAGCAGTTCAGGACAGGGAACCGGGGAGCTGTTTTTT. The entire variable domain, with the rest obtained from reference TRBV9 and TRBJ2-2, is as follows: DSGVTQTPKHLITATGQRVTLRCSPRSGDLSVYWYQQSLDQGLQFLIQYYNGEERAKGNILERFSAQQFPDLHSELNLSSLELGDSALYFCASSSGQGTGELFFGEGSRLTVL.

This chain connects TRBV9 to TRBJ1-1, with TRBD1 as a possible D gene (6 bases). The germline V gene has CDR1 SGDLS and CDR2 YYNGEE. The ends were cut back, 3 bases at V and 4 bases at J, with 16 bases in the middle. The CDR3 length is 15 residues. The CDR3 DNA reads TGTGCCAGCAGCGAGAAACCGGGCAGGGGCACTGAAGCTTTCTTT. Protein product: CASSEKPGRGTEAFF.

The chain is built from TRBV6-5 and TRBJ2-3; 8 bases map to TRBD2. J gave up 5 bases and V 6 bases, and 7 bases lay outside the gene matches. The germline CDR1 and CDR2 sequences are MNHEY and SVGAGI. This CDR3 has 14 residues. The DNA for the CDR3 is TGTGCCAGCAGGAGCGGGAGCGGGGAAGATACGCAGTATTTT. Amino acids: CASRSGSGEDTQYF.

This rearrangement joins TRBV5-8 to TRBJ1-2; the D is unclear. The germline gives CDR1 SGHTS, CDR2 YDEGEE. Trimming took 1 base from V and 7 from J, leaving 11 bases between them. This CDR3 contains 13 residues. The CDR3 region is CASSLNENSGYTF. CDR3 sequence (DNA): TGTGCCAGCAGCTTGAACGAGAACAGTGGCTACACCTTC.

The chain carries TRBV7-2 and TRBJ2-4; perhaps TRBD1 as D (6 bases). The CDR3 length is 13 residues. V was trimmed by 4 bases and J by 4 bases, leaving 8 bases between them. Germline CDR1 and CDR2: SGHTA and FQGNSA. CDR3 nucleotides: TGTGCCAGCAGCTCAGACAGGAAAAACATTCAGTACTTC. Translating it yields CASSSDRKNIQYF.

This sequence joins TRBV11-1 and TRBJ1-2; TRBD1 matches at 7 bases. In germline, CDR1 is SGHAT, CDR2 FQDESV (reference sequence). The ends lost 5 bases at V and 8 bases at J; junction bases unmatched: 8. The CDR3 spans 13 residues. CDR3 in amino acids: CASSRDSNLGYTF. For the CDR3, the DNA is TGTGCCAGCAGCCGGGACAGCAATCTGGGCTACACCTTC.

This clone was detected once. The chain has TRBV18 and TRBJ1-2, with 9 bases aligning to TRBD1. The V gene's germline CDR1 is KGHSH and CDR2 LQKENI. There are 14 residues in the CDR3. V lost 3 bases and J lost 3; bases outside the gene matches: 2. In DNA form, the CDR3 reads TGTGCCAGCTCACCGACAGGGGGGGACTATGGCTACACCTTC. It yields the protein CASSPTGGDYGYTF.